This record concerns one T cell receptor (beta chain) sequence. CDR1 SGHTA and CDR2 FQGNSA come from the germline V gene. This CDR3 is built from 13 residues. V shed 6 bases and J shed 1 base, with 9 bases lying between them. As originally analysed: Amplification of reference gene primers provided the estimated nucleated cell counts. Clones were sequenced by immunoSEQ multiplex PCR, and TCRdb holds only the in-frame ones, with some missing. V and J calls and clone size are as listed in that table; D and trimming were resolved from the DNA. The sample has some 200,000 clones, around 82% seen once. This entry comes from a study of blood T cell repertoires in COVID-19. Background on the study: Nucleic acid was either cDNA or gDNA, and it came from T cells, B-cell-depleted T cells, or PBMCs.

Sequenced input: peripheral blood. V is TRBV7-2 and J is TRBJ1-1, with unresolved D. The source of this sequence is an older woman with acute or convalescent COVID-19. The DNA for the CDR3 is TGTGCCAGCAGGAGGGTTGGGAACACTGAAGCTTTCTTT. It translates to CASRRVGNTEAFF.